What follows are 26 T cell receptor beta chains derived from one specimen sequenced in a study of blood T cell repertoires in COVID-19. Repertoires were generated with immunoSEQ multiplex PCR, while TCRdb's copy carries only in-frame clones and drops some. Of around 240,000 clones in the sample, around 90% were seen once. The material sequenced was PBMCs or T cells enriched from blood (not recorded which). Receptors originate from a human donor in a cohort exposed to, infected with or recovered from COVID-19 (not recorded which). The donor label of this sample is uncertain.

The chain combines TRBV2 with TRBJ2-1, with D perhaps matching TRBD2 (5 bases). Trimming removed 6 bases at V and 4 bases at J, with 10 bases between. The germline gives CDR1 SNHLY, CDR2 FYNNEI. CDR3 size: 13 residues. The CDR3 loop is CASRADSYNEQFF. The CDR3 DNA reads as TGTGCCAGCAGGGCGGACTCATACAATGAGCAGTTCTTC.

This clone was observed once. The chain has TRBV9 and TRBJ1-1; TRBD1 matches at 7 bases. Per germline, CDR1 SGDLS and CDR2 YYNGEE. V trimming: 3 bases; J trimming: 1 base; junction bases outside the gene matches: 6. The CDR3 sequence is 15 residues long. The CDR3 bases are TGTGCCAGCAGCGCACAGGGGTCCTCGAACACTGAAGCTTTCTTT. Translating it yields CASSAQGSSNTEAFF.

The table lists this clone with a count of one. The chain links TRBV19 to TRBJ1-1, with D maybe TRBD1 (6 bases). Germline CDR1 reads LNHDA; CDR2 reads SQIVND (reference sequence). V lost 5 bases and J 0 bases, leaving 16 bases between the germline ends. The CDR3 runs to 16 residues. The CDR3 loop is CASSGGAENMNTEAFF. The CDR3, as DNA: TGTGCCAGTAGTGGGGGGGCAGAAAACATGAACACTGAAGCTTTCTTT.

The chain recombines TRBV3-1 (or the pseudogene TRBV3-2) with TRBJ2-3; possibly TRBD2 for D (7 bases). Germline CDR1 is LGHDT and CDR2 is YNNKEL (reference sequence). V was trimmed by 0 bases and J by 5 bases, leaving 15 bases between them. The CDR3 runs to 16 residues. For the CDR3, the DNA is TGTGCCAGCAGCCAAGATTGGGGGGGGGCTAAAGATACGCAGTATTTT. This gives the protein CASSQDWGGAKDTQYF.

The CDR3 sequence is CASSPPYQKGGYTF. CDR3 sequence (DNA): TGTGCCAGCTCACCACCGTACCAGAAGGGGGGCTACACCTTC. V usage is TRBV18 and J usage is TRBJ1-2, with D perhaps TRBD1 (5 bases). Per the germline V gene, CDR1 is KGHSH and CDR2 is LQKENI. The CDR3 has 14 residues. V was shortened by 0 bases and J by 8 bases, with 13 bases between the two germline ends. The whole variable domain, remainder taken from reference TRBV18 and TRBJ1-2, is NAGVMQNPRHLVRRRGQEARLRCSPMKGHSHVYWYRQLPEEGLKFMVYLQKENIIDESGMPKERFSAEFPKEGPSILRIQQVVRGDSAAYFCASSPPYQKGGYTFGSGTRLTVV.

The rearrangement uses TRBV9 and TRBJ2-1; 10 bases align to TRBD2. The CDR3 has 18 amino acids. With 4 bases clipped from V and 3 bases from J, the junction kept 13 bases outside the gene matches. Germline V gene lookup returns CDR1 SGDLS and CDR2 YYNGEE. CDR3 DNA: TGTGCCAGCAGCCCAAGGACTAGCGGCCCCGGAGGCTACAATGAGCAGTTCTTC. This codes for CASSPRTSGPGGYNEQFF.

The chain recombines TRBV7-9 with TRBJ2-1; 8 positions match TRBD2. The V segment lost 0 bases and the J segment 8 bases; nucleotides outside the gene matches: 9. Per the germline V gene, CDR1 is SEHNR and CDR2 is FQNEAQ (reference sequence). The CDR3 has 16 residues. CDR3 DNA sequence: TGTGCCAGCAGCTTAGCCCAGGCGGGGGGCCGGGATGAGCAGTTCTTC. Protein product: CASSLAQAGGRDEQFF.

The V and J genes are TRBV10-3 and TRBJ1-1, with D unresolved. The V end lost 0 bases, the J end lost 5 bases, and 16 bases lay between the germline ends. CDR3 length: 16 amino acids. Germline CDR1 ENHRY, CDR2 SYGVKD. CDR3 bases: TGTGCCATCAGTGAGTCCTTAGAGGGAAGTCGGACTGAAGCTTTCTTT. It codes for CAISESLEGSRTEAFF.

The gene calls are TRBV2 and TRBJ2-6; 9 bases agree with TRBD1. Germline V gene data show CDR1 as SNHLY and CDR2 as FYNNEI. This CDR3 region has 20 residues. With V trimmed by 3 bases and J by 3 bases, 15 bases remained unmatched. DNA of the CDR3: TGTGCCAGCAGTGAGGGGCGGGGACAGGGTGGCCTCGATGGGGCCAACGTCCTGACTTTC. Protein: CASSEGRGQGGLDGANVLTF.

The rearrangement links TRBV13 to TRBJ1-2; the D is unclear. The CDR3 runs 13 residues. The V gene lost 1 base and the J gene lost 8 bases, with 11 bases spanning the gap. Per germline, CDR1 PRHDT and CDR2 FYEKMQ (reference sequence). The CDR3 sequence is CASSLEAEVGYTF. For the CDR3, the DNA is TGTGCCAGCAGCTTAGAGGCGGAGGTAGGCTACACCTTC.

The CDR3 nucleotides are TGTGCCAGCAGTTCCCTGCCCCGCAGGGTAGGAAACACCATATATTTT. Protein product: CASSSLPRRVGNTIYF. V usage is TRBV6-5 and J usage is TRBJ1-3; D is perhaps TRBD1 (5 bases). Germline CDR1 and CDR2: MNHEY and SVGAGI. V lost 4 bases and J 4 bases, leaving 17 bases between the germline ends. The CDR3 has 16 amino acids.

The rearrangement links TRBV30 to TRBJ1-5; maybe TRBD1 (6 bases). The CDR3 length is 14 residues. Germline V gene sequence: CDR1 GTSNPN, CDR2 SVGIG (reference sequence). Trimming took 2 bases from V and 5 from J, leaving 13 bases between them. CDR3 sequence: CAWSRGTGDQPQHF. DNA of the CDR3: TGTGCCTGGAGTAGGGGGACGGGCGATCAGCCCCAGCATTTT.

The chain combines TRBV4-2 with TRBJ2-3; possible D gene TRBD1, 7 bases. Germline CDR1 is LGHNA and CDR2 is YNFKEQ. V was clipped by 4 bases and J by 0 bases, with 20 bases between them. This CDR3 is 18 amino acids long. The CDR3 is CASSPSGAQGGSTDTQYF. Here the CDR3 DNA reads TGTGCCAGCAGCCCTTCCGGGGCCCAGGGGGGCAGCACAGATACGCAGTATTTT.

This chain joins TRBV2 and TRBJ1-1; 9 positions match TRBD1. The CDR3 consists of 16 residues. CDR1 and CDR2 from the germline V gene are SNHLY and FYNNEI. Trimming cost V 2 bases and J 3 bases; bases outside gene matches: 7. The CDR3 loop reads CASSEPGTGTDTEAFF. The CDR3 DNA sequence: TGTGCCAGCAGTGAACCCGGGACAGGGACGGACACTGAAGCTTTCTTT. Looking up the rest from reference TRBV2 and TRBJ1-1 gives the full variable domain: EPEVTQTPSHQVTQMGQEVILRCVPISNHLYFYWYRQILGQKVEFLVSFYNNEISEKSEIFDDQFSVERPDGSNFTLKIRSTKLEDSAMYFCASSEPGTGTDTEAFFGQGTRLTVV.

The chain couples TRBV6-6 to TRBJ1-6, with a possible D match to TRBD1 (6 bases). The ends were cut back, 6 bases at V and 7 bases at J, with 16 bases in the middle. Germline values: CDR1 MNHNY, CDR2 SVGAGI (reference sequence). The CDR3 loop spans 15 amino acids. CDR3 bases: TGTGCCAGCAGCATAATACAGGGTGGCAATTCACCCCTCCACTTT. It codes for CASSIIQGGNSPLHF.

The CDR3 sequence: CASIRTGTYNEQFF. CDR3 sequence (DNA): TGTGCCAGCATTAGGACAGGGACCTACAATGAGCAGTTCTTC. The V gene is TRBV6-5, the J gene TRBJ2-1; 8 nucleotides agree with TRBD1. Germline assignment: CDR1 MNHEY and CDR2 SVGAGI. V dropped 7 bases and J dropped 2; count of bases not matched to a gene: 4. This CDR3 is 14 amino acids long.

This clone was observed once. The CDR3 loop reads CASSNSYSLGQRNTEAFF. The CDR3 region has the DNA TGTGCCAGTAGTAACTCATATAGTCTCGGACAGAGGAACACTGAAGCTTTCTTT. The J gene is TRBJ1-1, the V gene TRBV19, with a weak D call TRBD1 (6 bases). The CDR3 has 18 amino acids. V lost 4 bases, J lost 1 base, and 22 bases lay in between. Germline assignment: CDR1 LNHDA and CDR2 SQIVND (reference sequence).

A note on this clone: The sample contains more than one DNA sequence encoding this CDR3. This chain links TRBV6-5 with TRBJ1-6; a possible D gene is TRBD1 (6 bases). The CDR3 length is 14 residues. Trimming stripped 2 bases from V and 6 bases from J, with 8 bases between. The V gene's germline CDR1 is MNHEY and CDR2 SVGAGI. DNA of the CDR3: TGTGCCAGCAGTTACGGGGGCTCTAATTCACCCCTCCACTTT. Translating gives CASSYGGSNSPLHF.

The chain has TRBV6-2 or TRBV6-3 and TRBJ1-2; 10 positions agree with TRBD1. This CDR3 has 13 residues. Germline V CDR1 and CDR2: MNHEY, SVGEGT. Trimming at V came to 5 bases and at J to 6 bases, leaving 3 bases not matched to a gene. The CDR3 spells CASSGGTGDGYTF. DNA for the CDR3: TGTGCCAGCAGTGGAGGGACAGGGGATGGCTACACCTTC.

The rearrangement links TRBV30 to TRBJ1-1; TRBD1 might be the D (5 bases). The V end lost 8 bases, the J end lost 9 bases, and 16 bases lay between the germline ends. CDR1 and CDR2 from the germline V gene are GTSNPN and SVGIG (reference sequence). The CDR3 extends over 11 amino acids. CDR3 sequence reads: CALGPGVKAFF. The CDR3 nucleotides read TGTGCCCTCGGACCGGGGGTTAAAGCTTTCTTT.

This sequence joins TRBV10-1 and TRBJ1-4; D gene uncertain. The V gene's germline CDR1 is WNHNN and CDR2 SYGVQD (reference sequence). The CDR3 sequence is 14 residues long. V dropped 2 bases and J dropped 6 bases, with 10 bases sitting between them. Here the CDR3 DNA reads TGCGCCAGCAGTGAGGGAACAGCAGATGAAAAACTGTTTTTT. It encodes CASSEGTADEKLFF.

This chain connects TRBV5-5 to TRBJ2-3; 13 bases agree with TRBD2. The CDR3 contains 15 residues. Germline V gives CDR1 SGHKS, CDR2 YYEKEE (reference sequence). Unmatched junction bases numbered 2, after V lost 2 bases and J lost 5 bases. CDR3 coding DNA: TGTGCCAGCAGCTTACTAGCGGGGGGGGAAGATACGCAGTATTTT. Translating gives CASSLLAGGEDTQYF.

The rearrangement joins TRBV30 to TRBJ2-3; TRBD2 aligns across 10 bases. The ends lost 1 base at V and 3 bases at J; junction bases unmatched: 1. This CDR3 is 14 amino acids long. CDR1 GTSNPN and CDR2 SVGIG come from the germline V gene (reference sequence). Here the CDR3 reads CAWSGAGGTDTQYF. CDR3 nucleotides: TGTGCCTGGAGTGGAGCGGGGGGGACAGATACGCAGTATTTT.

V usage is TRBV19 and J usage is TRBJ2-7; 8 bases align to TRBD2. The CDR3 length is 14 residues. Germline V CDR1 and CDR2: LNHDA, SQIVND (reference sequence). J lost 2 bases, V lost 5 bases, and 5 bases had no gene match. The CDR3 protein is CASSRSGGAYEQYF. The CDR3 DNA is TGTGCCAGTAGTCGAAGCGGGGGTGCCTACGAGCAGTACTTC.

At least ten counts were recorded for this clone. In nucleotides, the CDR3 is TGTGCCAGCAGCTTAATACAGGGTGGCCAGCCCCAGCATTTT. Its translation: CASSLIQGGQPQHF. The V and J genes are TRBV7-2 and TRBJ1-5, with a weak D call TRBD1 (6 bases). The CDR3 has 14 amino acids. Germline assignment: CDR1 SGHTA and CDR2 FQGNSA. V gave up 2 bases and J gave up 7 bases, with 12 bases separating them.

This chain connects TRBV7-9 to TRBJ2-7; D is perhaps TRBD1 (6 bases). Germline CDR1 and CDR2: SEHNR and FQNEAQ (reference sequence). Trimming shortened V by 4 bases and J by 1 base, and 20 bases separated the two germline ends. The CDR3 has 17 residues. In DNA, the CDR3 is TGTGCCAGCAGCTCGCTACCGGGACAATCGGGGTCCTACGAGCAGTACTTC. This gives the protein CASSSLPGQSGSYEQYF.